This T cell receptor (beta chain) was found in a study of type 1 regulatory T cells. V lost 5 bases to trimming and J lost 2 bases, with 16 bases between them. The germline gives CDR1 SGHAT, CDR2 FQDESV (reference sequence). The CDR3 covers 15 residues. Each CDR3 protein is one row after TCRdb ran MiXCR on the reads. The data show fewer than 20,000 distinct CDR3 sequences, with 10% to 13% seen just once and over 2.5% held by the top ten. This clonotype was counted once. This TCR was sampled from a human donor in good health. The chain uses TRBV11-1 and TRBJ2-7; no definite D call. The sequenced material came from CD4+ T cells, either the whole sample or a sorted fraction (not recorded which). CDR3 in amino acids: CASSPQGALTYEQYF. CDR3 nucleotides: TGTGCCAGCAGCCCGCAAGGAGCCCTGACCTACGAGCAGTACTTC.